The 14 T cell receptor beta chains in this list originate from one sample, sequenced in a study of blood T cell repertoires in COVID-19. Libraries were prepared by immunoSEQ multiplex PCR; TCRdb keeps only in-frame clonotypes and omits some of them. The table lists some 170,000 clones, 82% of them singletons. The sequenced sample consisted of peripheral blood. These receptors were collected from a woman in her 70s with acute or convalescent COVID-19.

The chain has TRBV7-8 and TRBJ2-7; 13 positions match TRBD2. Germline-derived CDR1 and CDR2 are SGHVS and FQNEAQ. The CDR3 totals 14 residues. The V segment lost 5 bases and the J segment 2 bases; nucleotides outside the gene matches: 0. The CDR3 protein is CASSTSGGAYEQYF. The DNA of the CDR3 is TGTGCCAGCAGCACTAGCGGGGGGGCCTACGAGCAGTACTTC.

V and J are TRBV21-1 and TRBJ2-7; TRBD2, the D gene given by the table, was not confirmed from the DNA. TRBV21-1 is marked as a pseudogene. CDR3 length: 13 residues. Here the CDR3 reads CASSKVSPGEQYF. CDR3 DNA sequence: TGTGCCAGCAGCAAAGTAAGCCCCGGCGAGCAGTACTTC.

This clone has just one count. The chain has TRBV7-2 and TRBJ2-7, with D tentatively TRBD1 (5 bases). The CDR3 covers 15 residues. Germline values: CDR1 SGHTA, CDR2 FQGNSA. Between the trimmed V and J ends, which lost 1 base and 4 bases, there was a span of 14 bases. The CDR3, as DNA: TGTGCCAGCAGCTTAGGGGCAGGGCTGCAGTACGAGCAGTACTTC. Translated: CASSLGAGLQYEQYF.

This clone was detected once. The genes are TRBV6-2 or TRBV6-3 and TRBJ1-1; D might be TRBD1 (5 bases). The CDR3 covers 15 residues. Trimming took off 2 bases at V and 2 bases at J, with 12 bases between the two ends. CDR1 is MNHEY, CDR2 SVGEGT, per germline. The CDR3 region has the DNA TGTGCCAGCAGTTACATACAGGCGGGAAACACTGAAGCTTTCTTT. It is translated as CASSYIQAGNTEAFF.

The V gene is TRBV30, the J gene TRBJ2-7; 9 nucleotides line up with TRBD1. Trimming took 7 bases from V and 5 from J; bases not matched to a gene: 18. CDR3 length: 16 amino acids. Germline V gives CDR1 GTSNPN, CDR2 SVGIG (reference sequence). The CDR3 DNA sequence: TGTGCCTTGGAACCGGGACAGGGTTTTTTTCCCCACGAGCAGTACTTC. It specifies CALEPGQGFFPHEQYF.

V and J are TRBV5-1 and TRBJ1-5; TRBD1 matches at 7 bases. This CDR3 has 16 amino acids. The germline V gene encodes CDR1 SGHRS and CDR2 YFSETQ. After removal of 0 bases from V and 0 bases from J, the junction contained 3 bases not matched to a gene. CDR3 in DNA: TGCGCCAGCAGCTTGGACGGACAGGCTAGCAATCAGCCCCAGCATTTT. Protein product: CASSLDGQASNQPQHF. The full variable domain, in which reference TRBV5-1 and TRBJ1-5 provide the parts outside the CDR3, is KAGVTQTPRYLIKTRGQQVTLSCSPISGHRSVSWYQQTPGQGLQFLFEYFSETQRNKGNFPGRFSGRQFSNSRSEMNVSTLELGDSALYLCASSLDGQASNQPQHFGDGTRLSIL.

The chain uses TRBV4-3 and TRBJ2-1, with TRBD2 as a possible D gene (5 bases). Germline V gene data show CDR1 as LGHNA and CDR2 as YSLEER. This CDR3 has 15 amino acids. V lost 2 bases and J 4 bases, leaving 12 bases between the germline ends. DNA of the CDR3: TGCGCCAGCAGCCAACAACAACGACTATACAATGAGCAGTTCTTC. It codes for CASSQQQRLYNEQFF.

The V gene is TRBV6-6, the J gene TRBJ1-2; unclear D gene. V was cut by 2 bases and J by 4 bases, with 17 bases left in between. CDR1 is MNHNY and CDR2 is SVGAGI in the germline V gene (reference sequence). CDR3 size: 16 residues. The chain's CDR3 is CASSYPAPPNSYGYTF. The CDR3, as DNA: TGTGCCAGCAGTTACCCGGCTCCCCCGAACAGCTATGGCTACACCTTC.

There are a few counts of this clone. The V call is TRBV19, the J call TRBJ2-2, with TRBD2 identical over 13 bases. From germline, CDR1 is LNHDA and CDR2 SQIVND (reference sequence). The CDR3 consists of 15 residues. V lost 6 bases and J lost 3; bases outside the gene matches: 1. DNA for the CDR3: TGTGCCAGTAGCGGACTAGCGGGAGACACCGGGGAGCTGTTTTTT. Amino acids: CASSGLAGDTGELFF. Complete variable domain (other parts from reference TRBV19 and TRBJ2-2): DGGITQSPKYLFRKEGQNVTLSCEQNLNHDAMYWYRQDPGQGLRLIYYSQIVNDFQKGDIAEGYSVSREKKESFPLTVTSAQKNPTAFYLCASSGLAGDTGELFFGEGSRLTVL.

In nucleotides, the CDR3 is TGTGCCAGCAGCCTTAGACAGAGCGAATATGAAAAACTGTTTTTT. Translating gives CASSLRQSEYEKLFF. V usage is TRBV11-2 and J usage is TRBJ1-4; TRBD1 is a possible D gene (5 bases). Germline loops: CDR1 SGHAT, CDR2 FQNNGV. The CDR3 runs to 15 residues. V was pared by 5 bases and J by 6 bases, with 16 bases between.

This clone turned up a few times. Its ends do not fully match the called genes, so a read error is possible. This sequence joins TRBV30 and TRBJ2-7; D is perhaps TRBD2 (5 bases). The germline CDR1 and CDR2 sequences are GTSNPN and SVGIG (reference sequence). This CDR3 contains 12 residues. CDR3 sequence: CAWSVKRGQPLF. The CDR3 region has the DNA TGTGCCTGGAGTGTCAAACGCGGGCAACCCCTCTTC.

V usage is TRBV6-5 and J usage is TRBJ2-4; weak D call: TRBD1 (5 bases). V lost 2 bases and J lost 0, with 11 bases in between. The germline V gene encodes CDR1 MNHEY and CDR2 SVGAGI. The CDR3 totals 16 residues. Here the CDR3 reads CASSYRQTVAKNIQYF. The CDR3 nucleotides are TGTGCCAGCAGTTACAGACAGACCGTAGCCAAAAACATTCAGTACTTC.

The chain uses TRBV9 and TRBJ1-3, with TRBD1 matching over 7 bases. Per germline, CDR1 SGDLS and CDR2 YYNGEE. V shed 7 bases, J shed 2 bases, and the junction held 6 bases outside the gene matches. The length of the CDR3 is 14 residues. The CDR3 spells CASGLTGAGNTIYF. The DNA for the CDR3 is TGTGCCAGCGGTCTAACAGGGGCTGGAAACACCATATATTTT.

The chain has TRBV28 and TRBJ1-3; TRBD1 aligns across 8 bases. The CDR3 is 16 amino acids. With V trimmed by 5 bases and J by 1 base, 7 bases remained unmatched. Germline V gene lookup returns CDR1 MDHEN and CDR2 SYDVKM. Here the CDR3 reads CASSRDRGWSGNTIYF. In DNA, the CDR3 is TGTGCCAGCAGTCGCGACAGGGGTTGGTCTGGAAACACCATATATTTT.